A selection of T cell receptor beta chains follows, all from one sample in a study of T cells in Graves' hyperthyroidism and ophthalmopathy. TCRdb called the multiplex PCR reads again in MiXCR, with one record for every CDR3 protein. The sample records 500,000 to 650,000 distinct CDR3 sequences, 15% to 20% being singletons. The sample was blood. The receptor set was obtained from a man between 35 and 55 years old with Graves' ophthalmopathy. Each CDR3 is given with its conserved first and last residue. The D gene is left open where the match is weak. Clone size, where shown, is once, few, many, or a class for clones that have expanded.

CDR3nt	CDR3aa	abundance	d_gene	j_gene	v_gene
TGTGCCACCAGCAGAGGAGGGACAGCTCTTAACTATGGCTACACCTTC	CATSRGGTALNYGYTF	many	TRBD1	TRBJ1-2	TRBV15
TGTGCCAGCAGCTCCCAGACGGAGACCCAGTACTTC	CASSSQTETQYF	-	-	TRBJ2-5	TRBV7-2
TGCGCCAGCAGCTTGGTGGGGGGACCTAGCACTGAAGCTTTCTTT	CASSLVGGPSTEAFF	-	-	TRBJ1-1	TRBV5-1
TGTGCCAGCAGTTTAAAGGGACTAGCCAGGCGAGAGACCCAGTACTTC	CASSLKGLARRETQYF	-	TRBD2	TRBJ2-5	TRBV27
TGTGCCAGCTCACCAGGGGCGGTCTCCTATGGCTACACCTTC	CASSPGAVSYGYTF	many	-	TRBJ1-2	TRBV18
TGTGCCAGCACACCTAAAGGGGGGTTGCAGTACTTC	CASTPKGGLQYF	-	-	TRBJ2-7	TRBV6-1
TGTGCCAGCAGTTCCCCACCACAGCCCCAGCATTTT	CASSSPPQPQHF	few	-	TRBJ1-5	TRBV28
TGTGCCAGCAGCCAACGAGGGGGCATTGGCTACACCTTC	CASSQRGGIGYTF	-	TRBD1	TRBJ1-2	TRBV14
TGTGCCAGCAGTTACCGTCTAGGGTCGAGATCGTACGAGCAGTACTTC	CASSYRLGSRSYEQYF	many	-	TRBJ2-7	TRBV6-5
TGTGCCTGGAGTGGGTGGGACATCAATCAGCCCCAGCATTTT	CAWSGWDINQPQHF	many	-	TRBJ1-5	TRBV30
TGCAGTGCTCCTCTACTAGCGGGGGGCAAGGATGAGCAGTTCTTC	CSAPLLAGGKDEQFF	few	TRBD2	TRBJ2-1	TRBV20-1
TGTGCCAGCAGTTCCAGAAGGTACGGCTACACCTTC	CASSSRRYGYTF	many	-	TRBJ1-2	TRBV28